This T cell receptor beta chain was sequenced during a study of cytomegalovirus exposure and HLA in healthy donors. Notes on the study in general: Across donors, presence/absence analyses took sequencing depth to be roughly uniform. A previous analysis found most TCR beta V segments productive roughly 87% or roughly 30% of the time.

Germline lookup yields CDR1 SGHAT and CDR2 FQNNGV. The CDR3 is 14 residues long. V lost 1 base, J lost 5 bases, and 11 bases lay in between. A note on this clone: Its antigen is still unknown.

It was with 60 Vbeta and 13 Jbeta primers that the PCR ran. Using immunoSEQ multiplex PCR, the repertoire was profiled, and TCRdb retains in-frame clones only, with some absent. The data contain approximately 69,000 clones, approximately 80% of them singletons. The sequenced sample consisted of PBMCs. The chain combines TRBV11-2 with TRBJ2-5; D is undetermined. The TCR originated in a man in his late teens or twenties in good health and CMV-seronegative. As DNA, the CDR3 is TGTGCCAGCAGCTTAGCACGGGTTGGGGAGACCCAGTACTTC. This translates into CASSLARVGETQYF.